The source of this T cell receptor beta chain is a study of beta chain features in type 1 diabetes. Turning to the study itself: Regarding age, gender and cell yields, patients proved similar to healthy donors. Study conclusions and caveats: TCRB CDR3s from Type 1 diabetes patients were moderately but significantly shorter in all four CD4+ subsets.

The CDR3 runs to 13 residues. With 11 bases removed from V and 2 bases from J, the gap between germline ends came to 10 bases. Germline CDR1 and CDR2: SEHNR and FQNEAQ (reference sequence). This clone was found a few times. The antigen is not known. As every portion of the isolated RNA was reverse transcribed, the sequencing read expressed TCRB transcripts. The repertoire was sequenced with immunoSEQ multiplex PCR; TCRdb's copy has only in-frame clones and lacks some. The sample lists approximately 260,000 clones, about a fifth occurring once. The clonotype was recovered from a woman between 35 and 50 years old with type 1 diabetes. The chain carries TRBV7-9 and TRBJ2-6; D remains ambiguous. Sequencing was carried out using naive CD4+ T cells from blood. The DNA of the CDR3 is TGTGCCCAGGATATGACTGGGGCCAACGTCCTGACTTTC. Translating gives CAQDMTGANVLTF.